Shown below are 25 T cell receptor beta chains from a single sample sequenced in a study of blood T cell repertoires in COVID-19. Some clones are missing from TCRdb's copy, which holds only in-frame ones; the method was immunoSEQ multiplex PCR. The sample holds roughly 100,000 clones, 60% to 80% seen once. Sequencing was carried out using peripheral blood. These receptors all come from a human donor with acute or convalescent COVID-19. The donor label of this sample is uncertain.

The chain combines TRBV2 with TRBJ2-5; D may be TRBD1 (6 bases). V was trimmed by 10 bases and J by 0 bases, leaving 12 bases between them. CDR3 length equals 13 residues. Germline V gene sequence: CDR1 SNHLY, CDR2 FYNNEI. The CDR3 DNA reads as TGTGCCACCGCCCGGGACAACCAAGAGACCCAGTACTTC. This translates into CATARDNQETQYF.

This clone has just a few counts. The chain is built from TRBV29-1 and TRBJ1-1, with D perhaps TRBD1 (6 bases). The ends were cut back, 7 bases at V and 2 bases at J, with 14 bases in the middle. In germline, CDR1 is SQVTM, CDR2 ANQGSEA. CDR3 size: 13 residues. The CDR3 sequence: CSGRQDPNTEAFF. CDR3 nucleotide sequence: TGCAGCGGAAGACAGGACCCTAACACTGAAGCTTTCTTT.

This clone occurred many times. The gene calls are TRBV5-5 and TRBJ1-6, with D perhaps matching TRBD1 (5 bases). Germline assignment: CDR1 SGHKS and CDR2 YYEKEE (reference sequence). Trimming took 4 bases from V and 7 from J, leaving 12 bases between them. The CDR3 has 14 residues. In DNA form, the CDR3 reads TGTGCCAGCAGCGCGGGACGTAACAATTCACCCCTCCACTTT. The encoded protein is CASSAGRNNSPLHF.

This clone showed up just a few times. This chain links TRBV10-1 with TRBJ2-7; D is possibly TRBD1 (5 bases). The CDR3 sequence is 14 residues long. V was shortened by 6 bases and J by 0 bases, with 12 bases between the two germline ends. The germline CDR1 and CDR2 sequences are WNHNN and SYGVQD (reference sequence). CDR3 sequence: CASRQIRVSYEQYV. The DNA of the CDR3 is TGCGCCAGCAGGCAAATCAGGGTCTCCTACGAGCAGTACGTC.

The chain employs TRBV6-5 and TRBJ1-5; possible D gene TRBD1, 6 bases. With 8 bases removed from V and 6 bases from J, the gap between germline ends came to 14 bases. Germline V gene lookup returns CDR1 MNHEY and CDR2 SVGAGI. This CDR3 is built from 13 residues. The CDR3 DNA sequence: TGTGCCAGCCTACGGGGGGCTGGTCAGCCCCAGCATTTT. As protein: CASLRGAGQPQHF.

V and J are TRBV5-4 and TRBJ2-5, with 9 bases fitting TRBD2. This CDR3 comprises 14 residues. J gave up 1 base and V 6 bases, and 4 bases lay outside the gene matches. Per the germline V gene, CDR1 is SGHNT and CDR2 is YYREEE (reference sequence). In DNA, the CDR3 is TGTGCCAGCAACCCTAGCGGGGCCCAAGAGACCCAGTACTTC. Translated, it gives CASNPSGAQETQYF.

The V call is TRBV14, the J call TRBJ1-1; no clear D gene. The germline V gene encodes CDR1 SGHDN and CDR2 FVKESK. Deletions cut 0 bases from V and 10 bases from J, with 12 bases between. The CDR3 is 13 amino acids. In DNA form, the CDR3 reads TGTGCCAGCAGCCAAGAGGTCTCGAGGTCAGCTTTCTTT. Translation gives CASSQEVSRSAFF.

A few counts support this clone. The rearrangement uses TRBV20-1 and TRBJ1-2; 10 bases are a match to TRBD1. V lost 3 bases to trimming and J lost 4 bases; unmatched junction nucleotides: 8. CDR1 DFQATT and CDR2 SNEGSKA come from the germline V gene (reference sequence). The CDR3 consists of 15 residues. The CDR3 DNA reads TGCAGTGCTAGTCCGGGACAGGGGTCTGGCTATGGCTACACCTTC. This translates into CSASPGQGSGYGYTF.

This chain joins TRBV19 and TRBJ1-5; 7 bases line up with TRBD1. The germline gives CDR1 LNHDA, CDR2 SQIVND (reference sequence). Germline trimming cut 7 bases from V and 4 bases from J; bases unmatched to any gene: 7. The CDR3 runs to 14 residues. As DNA, the CDR3 is TGTGCCAGTAACACTGGGACAGCTAATCAGCCCCAGCATTTT. Protein: CASNTGTANQPQHF. Combining the CDR3 with reference TRBV19 and TRBJ1-5 gives the whole variable domain DGGITQSPKYLFRKEGQNVTLSCEQNLNHDAMYWYRQDPGQGLRLIYYSQIVNDFQKGDIAEGYSVSREKKESFPLTVTSAQKNPTAFYLCASNTGTANQPQHFGDGTRLSIL.

This clone has just a few counts. This chain uses TRBV7-8 with TRBJ1-2; 11 nucleotides align to TRBD1. V lost 1 base to trimming and J lost 4 bases; unmatched junction nucleotides: 2. The germline CDR1 and CDR2 sequences are SGHVS and FQNEAQ. CDR3 length: 15 residues. The CDR3 protein is CASSLGTGGGYGYTF. CDR3 nucleotides: TGTGCCAGCAGCTTAGGGACAGGGGGCGGCTATGGCTACACCTTC.

In this sample, this clone turned up many times. The chain joins TRBV11-2 to TRBJ2-2; D is undetermined. This CDR3 region has 13 residues. V was clipped by 6 bases and J by 6 bases, with 11 bases between them. CDR1 is SGHAT, CDR2 FQNNGV, per germline. The CDR3 loop is CASRRLLSGELFF. In DNA form, the CDR3 reads TGTGCCAGCAGACGACTCCTCTCCGGGGAGCTGTTTTTT.

V usage is TRBV28 and J usage is TRBJ2-1, with TRBD2 matching 8 bases. V lost 6 bases and J lost 7; bases outside the gene matches: 5. There are 13 residues in the CDR3. Per germline, CDR1 MDHEN and CDR2 SYDVKM. The CDR3 is CASSRSSGNEQFF. The CDR3 DNA sequence: TGTGCCAGCAGCCGCTCTAGCGGGAATGAGCAGTTCTTC.

The chain couples TRBV5-4 to TRBJ2-2, with D hard to call. Germline lookup yields CDR1 SGHNT and CDR2 YYREEE (reference sequence). The CDR3 sequence is 14 residues long. Trimming removed 0 bases from V and 4 bases from J, with 7 bases in between. CDR3 sequence reads: CASSLGLSTGELFF. The CDR3 DNA follows: TGTGCCAGCAGCTTGGGACTGAGCACCGGGGAGCTGTTTTTT.

The chain couples TRBV3-1 (or the pseudogene TRBV3-2) to TRBJ2-5, with 8 bases identical to TRBD1. Per germline, CDR1 LGHDT and CDR2 YNNKEL (reference sequence). This CDR3 is built from 15 residues. With 0 bases clipped from V and 7 bases from J, the junction kept 7 bases outside the gene matches. The CDR3 protein is CASSQDYGTGGTQYF. The CDR3, as DNA: TGTGCCAGCAGCCAAGATTATGGAACAGGGGGGACCCAGTACTTC.

The rearrangement joins TRBV6-5 to TRBJ1-2; D perhaps matches TRBD1 (6 bases). The V and J ends lost 5 bases and 8 bases respectively, with 15 bases between them. The CDR3 totals 13 residues. The germline V gene encodes CDR1 MNHEY and CDR2 SVGAGI. CDR3 loop: CASSPIRDTGYTF. The CDR3 region has the DNA TGTGCCAGCAGTCCTATACGGGACACGGGCTACACCTTC.

The chain recombines TRBV4-1 with TRBJ2-5; D may be TRBD2 (5 bases). Germline lookup yields CDR1 MGHRA and CDR2 YSYEKL. The CDR3 extends over 15 amino acids. The germline V and J ends were trimmed by 1 base and 0 bases, with 9 bases remaining between them. The CDR3 DNA follows: TGCGCCAGCAGCCAAGCACGAGGGTACCAAGAGACCCAGTACTTC. This translates into CASSQARGYQETQYF.

V gene TRBV4-1 combines with J gene TRBJ1-5, with D unclear. Between the trimmed V and J ends, which lost 1 base and 6 bases, there was a span of 7 bases. This CDR3 has 13 amino acids. Germline V gene data show CDR1 as MGHRA and CDR2 as YSYEKL. DNA for the CDR3: TGCGCCAGCAGCCAAGGTTACGGTCAGCCCCAGCATTTT. Encoded protein: CASSQGYGQPQHF.

A single count supports this clone. The gene calls are TRBV9 and TRBJ2-7; 7 bases are a match to TRBD2. This CDR3 is built from 15 residues. V lost 4 bases and J lost 5; bases outside the gene matches: 12. Germline lookup yields CDR1 SGDLS and CDR2 YYNGEE. CDR3 DNA sequence: TGTGCCAGCAGCCCTGGGGGGGTGGACTACGACGAGCAGTACTTC. Protein: CASSPGGVDYDEQYF. Full variable domain (outside the CDR3, taken from reference TRBV9 and TRBJ2-7): DSGVTQTPKHLITATGQRVTLRCSPRSGDLSVYWYQQSLDQGLQFLIQYYNGEERAKGNILERFSAQQFPDLHSELNLSSLELGDSALYFCASSPGGVDYDEQYFGPGTRLTVT.

This clone has a single count. The chain recombines TRBV7-9 with TRBJ1-2; 10 bases match TRBD1. Germline CDR1 is SEHNR and CDR2 is FQNEAQ (reference sequence). This CDR3 comprises 15 residues. Unmatched junction bases numbered 6, after V lost 4 bases and J lost 4 bases. The CDR3 DNA sequence: TGTGCCAGCAGCTCATCGACAGGGGGCGGCTATGGCTACACCTTC. It codes for CASSSSTGGGYGYTF.

The chain has TRBV10-3 and TRBJ2-1; 15 bases line up with TRBD2. CDR3 size: 15 residues. The junction had 10 bases not matched to a gene; V was cut back by 11 bases and J by 8 bases. Germline values: CDR1 ENHRY, CDR2 SYGVKD. The CDR3 loop reads CASQGTSGGMHEQFF. The CDR3 nucleotides read TGTGCCTCCCAGGGGACTAGCGGGGGGATGCATGAGCAGTTCTTC.

The CDR3 loop reads CSASLLGWGGPQHF. In DNA form, the CDR3 reads TGCAGTGCTAGTCTGCTTGGGTGGGGAGGGCCCCAGCATTTT. The chain has TRBV20-1 and TRBJ1-5; no clear D. With 3 bases removed from V and 9 bases from J, the gap between germline ends came to 18 bases. CDR3 size: 14 residues. CDR1 DFQATT and CDR2 SNEGSKA come from the germline V gene (reference sequence).

The V and J genes are TRBV2 and TRBJ2-1; 13 nucleotides agree with TRBD2. The CDR3 has 14 residues. Trimming cost V 10 bases and J 5 bases; bases outside gene matches: 5. Germline V gene lookup returns CDR1 SNHLY and CDR2 FYNNEI. The CDR3 loop reads CANVGLAGNNEQFF. CDR3 in DNA: TGTGCCAACGTGGGACTAGCGGGGAACAATGAGCAGTTCTTC.

The CDR3 protein is CASSRQGWDNSPLHF. The DNA of the CDR3 is TGTGCCAGCAGCCGACAGGGATGGGATAATTCACCCCTCCACTTT. The gene calls are TRBV6-5 and TRBJ1-6; TRBD1 aligns across 7 bases. Germline trimming cut 6 bases from V and 5 bases from J; bases unmatched to any gene: 7. Per the germline V gene, CDR1 is MNHEY and CDR2 is SVGAGI. The CDR3 is made up of 15 amino acids.

The CDR3: CASSLDRAYGYTF. DNA for the CDR3: TGTGCCAGCAGCTTGGACAGGGCCTATGGCTACACCTTC. The V gene is TRBV5-4, the J gene TRBJ1-2, with D perhaps TRBD1 (6 bases). This CDR3 comprises 13 residues. Trimming left V 0 bases short and J 4 bases short, with 7 bases between. The germline V gene encodes CDR1 SGHNT and CDR2 YYREEE (reference sequence).

The V and J genes are TRBV15 and TRBJ1-5; 10 positions match TRBD1. This CDR3 is built from 14 residues. Germline V gives CDR1 LNHNV, CDR2 YYDKDF (reference sequence). The V gene end was trimmed by 4 bases and the J gene end by 6 bases; junction bases not matched to a gene: 3. CDR3 loop: CATSKGTGAQPQHF. CDR3 DNA: TGTGCCACCAGCAAAGGGACAGGGGCTCAGCCCCAGCATTTT.